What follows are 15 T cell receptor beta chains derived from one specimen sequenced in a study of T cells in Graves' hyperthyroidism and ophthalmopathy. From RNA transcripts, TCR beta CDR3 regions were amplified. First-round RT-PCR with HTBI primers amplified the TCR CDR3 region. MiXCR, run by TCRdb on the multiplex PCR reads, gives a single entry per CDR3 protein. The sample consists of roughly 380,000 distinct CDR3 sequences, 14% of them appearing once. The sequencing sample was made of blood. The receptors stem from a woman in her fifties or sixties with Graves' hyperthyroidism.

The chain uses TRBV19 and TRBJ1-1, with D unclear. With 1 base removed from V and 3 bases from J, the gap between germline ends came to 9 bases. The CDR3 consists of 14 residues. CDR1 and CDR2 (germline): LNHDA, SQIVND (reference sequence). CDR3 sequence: CASSIGRDYTEAFF. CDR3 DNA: TGTGCCAGTAGTATAGGCCGAGACTACACTGAAGCTTTCTTT.

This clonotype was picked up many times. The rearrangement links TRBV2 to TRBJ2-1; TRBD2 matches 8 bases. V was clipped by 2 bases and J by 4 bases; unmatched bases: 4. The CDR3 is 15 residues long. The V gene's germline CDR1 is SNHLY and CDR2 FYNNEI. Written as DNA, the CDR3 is TGTGCCAGCAGTGAACGGGAGGGCCCGTACAATGAGCAGTTCTTC. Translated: CASSEREGPYNEQFF.

As DNA, the CDR3 is TGTGCCAGCAGTGAAGCAGGGAGGCAAGTCGGGCAGTACTTC. The encoded protein is CASSEAGRQVGQYF. The chain carries TRBV2 and TRBJ2-7; TRBD2 is a possible D gene (6 bases). CDR1 is SNHLY and CDR2 is FYNNEI in the germline V gene. The CDR3 contains 14 residues. V was clipped by 0 bases and J by 9 bases, with 15 bases between them.

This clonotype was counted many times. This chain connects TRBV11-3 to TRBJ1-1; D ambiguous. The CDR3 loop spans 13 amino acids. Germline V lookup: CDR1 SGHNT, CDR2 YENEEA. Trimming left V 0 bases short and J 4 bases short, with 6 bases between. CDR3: CASSLEAITEAFF. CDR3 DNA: TGTGCCAGCAGCTTAGAGGCTATCACTGAAGCTTTCTTT.

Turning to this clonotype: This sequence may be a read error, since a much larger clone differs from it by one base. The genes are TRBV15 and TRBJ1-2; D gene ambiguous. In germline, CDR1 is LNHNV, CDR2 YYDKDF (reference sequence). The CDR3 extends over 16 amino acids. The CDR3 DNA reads TGTGTCACCAGCAGAGATCTTGTCTCCACTAACTATGGCTACACCTTC. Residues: CVTSRDLVSTNYGYTF.

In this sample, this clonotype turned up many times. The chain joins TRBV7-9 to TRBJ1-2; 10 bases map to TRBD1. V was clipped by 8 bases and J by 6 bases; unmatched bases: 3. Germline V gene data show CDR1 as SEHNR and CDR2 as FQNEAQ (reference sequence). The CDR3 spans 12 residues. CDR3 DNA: TGTGCCAGCCGTGGACAGGGGGATGGCTACACCTTC. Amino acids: CASRGQGDGYTF.

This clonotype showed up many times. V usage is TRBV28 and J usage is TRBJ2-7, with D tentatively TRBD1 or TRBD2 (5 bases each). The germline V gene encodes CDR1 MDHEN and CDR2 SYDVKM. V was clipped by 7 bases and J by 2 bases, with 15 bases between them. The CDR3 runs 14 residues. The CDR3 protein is CASIPGDPTYEQYF. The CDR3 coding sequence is TGTGCCAGCATCCCCGGGGACCCAACCTACGAGCAGTACTTC.

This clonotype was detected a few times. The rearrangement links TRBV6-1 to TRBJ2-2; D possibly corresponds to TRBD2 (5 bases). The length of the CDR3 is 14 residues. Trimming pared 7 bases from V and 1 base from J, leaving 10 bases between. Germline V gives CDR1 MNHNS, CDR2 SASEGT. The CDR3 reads CASTRAVNTGELFF. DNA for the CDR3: TGTGCCAGCACCCGAGCGGTGAACACCGGGGAGCTGTTTTTT.

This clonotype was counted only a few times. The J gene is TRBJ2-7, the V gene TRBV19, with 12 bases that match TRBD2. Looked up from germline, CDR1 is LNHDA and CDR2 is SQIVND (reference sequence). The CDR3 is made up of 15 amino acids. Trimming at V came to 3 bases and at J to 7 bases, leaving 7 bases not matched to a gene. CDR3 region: CASSMGPGLAGEQYF. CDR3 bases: TGTGCCAGTAGTATGGGGCCCGGACTAGCGGGGGAGCAGTACTTC.

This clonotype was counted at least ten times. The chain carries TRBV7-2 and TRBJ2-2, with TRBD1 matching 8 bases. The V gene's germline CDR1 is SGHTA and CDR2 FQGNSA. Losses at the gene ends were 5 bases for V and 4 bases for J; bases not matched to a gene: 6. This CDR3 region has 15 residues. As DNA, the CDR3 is TGTGCCAGCAGCGCCCGACAGGGGAGCACCGGGGAGCTGTTTTTT. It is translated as CASSARQGSTGELFF.

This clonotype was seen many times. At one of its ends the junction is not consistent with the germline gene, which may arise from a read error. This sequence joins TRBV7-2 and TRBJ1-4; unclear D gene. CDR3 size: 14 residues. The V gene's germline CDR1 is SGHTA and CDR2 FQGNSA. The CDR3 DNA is TGTGCCAGCCGCTTGGGGAGAAGCGGGGAAAAACTGTTTTTT. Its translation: CASRLGRSGEKLFF.

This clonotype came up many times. CDR3 DNA: TGTGCCACCGGCTGGGGGAACAATGAGCAGTTCTTC. It yields the protein CATGWGNNEQFF. V usage is TRBV11-1 and J usage is TRBJ2-1, with D tentatively TRBD1 or TRBD2 (5 bases each). V was clipped by 10 bases and J by 5 bases, with 12 bases between them. Germline V lookup: CDR1 SGHAT, CDR2 FQDESV (reference sequence). The CDR3 is 12 amino acids.

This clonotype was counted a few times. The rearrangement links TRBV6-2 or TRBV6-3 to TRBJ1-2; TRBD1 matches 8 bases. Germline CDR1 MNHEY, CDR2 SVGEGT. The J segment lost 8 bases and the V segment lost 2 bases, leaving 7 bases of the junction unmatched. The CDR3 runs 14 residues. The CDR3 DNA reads TGTGCCAGCAGTTACGGAGGACAGGGTCGCGGCTACACCTTC. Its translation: CASSYGGQGRGYTF.

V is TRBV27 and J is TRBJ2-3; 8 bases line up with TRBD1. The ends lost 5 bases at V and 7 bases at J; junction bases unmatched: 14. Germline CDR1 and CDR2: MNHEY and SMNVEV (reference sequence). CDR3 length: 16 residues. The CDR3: CASSIIGQGSLNTQYF. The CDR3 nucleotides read TGTGCCAGCAGTATAATAGGACAGGGTAGTTTGAATACGCAGTATTTT.

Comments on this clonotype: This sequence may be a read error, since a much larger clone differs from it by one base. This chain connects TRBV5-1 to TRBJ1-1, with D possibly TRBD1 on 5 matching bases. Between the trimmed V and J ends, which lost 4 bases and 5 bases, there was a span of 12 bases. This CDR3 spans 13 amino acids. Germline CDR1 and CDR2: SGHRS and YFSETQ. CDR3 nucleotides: TGCGCCAGCAGCACTGGGACCGAGACTGAAGCTTTCTTT. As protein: CASSTGTETEAFF.